This T cell receptor (beta chain) appears in the sequencing data of a study of shared clonotypes between healthy human individuals (TCRdb year 2020). The study in broad terms: The cohort included a few men and two women between 18 and 49 years of age. For each donor, CD4 naive and CD4 memory were each run on three plates, CD8 naive on two plates, and CD8 memory on one plate. To estimate repertoire size and how much clonotypes are shared between individuals, the study performed deep sequencing of blood TCR repertoires from a few healthy adults. To increase sequencing depth and limit assay-specific biases, different laboratories used diverse techniques to prepare libraries and sequence TCR repertoires. Between about 0.9 and 9 billion PBMCs per donor were obtained by leukapheresis. Paper-wide results and their limitations: Sampling was limited to blood, and TCR repertoires in tissue likely differ from TCR repertoires in blood. Sharing across a few donors was observed for 4.5% to 6.5% of naive CD4, 3.5% of naive CD8, over 2% of memory CD4, and roughly 0.4% of memory CD8 clonotypes. Larger estimated clonotype richness was generally found for naive subsets than for memory subsets. The small number of donors limited the genetic and exposure-history diversity represented. Pairwise subsampling led to the expectation that sequencing depth would affect the degree of clonotype sharing among donors. Clonotypes shared by all four sorted-subset donors showed higher generation probabilities than non-shared clonotypes. Rarefaction of sorted-subset datasets indicated incomplete sequencing despite the large sequencing depth.

Note on this clone: No cognate antigen has been identified for it. No base-level quality is on record; no much larger clone is a single base apart.

Including the terminal cysteine and phenylalanine, the CDR3 comprises 14 residues. The retained sequence is limited to the CDR3, 42 bases, with the frame set at the first base. Trimming takes 6 bases off V and 4 bases off J; junction bases not matched to a gene: 9. The germline V gene (reference sequence) sets CDR1 to LNHDA and CDR2 to SQIVND. Healthy HIV-negative adults with no recently reported acute infections or vaccinations were included as donors. All donors were Caucasian adults living in Nashville, Tennessee, USA. CD4+ T cells were enriched by magnetic negative selection, after which naive cells were positively selected on CD45RA and the negative fraction was taken as the memory subset. Blood was obtained by leukapheresis, after which PBMCs were separated by Ficoll-Histopaque density gradient centrifugation and cryopreserved in liquid nitrogen vapor phase. Analytical flow cytometry was used to check the purity and quantity of every magnetically sorted T cell population. Genomic DNA was isolated from every sorted fraction and measured by UV absorbance on a Nanodrop 2000c.

Using the deep immunoSEQ assay, TCR CDR3 regions were amplified from genomic DNA by multiplex PCR. For each cell subset, the extracted genomic DNA was distributed evenly across all wells of several immunoSEQ 96-well plates, and each plate served as one replicate. Each replicate PCR for sorted subsets received around 200 ng genomic DNA, equal to 28,000 or so T cell genomes. Purified libraries were measured with a Qubit 3.0 fluorometer, size-checked on a Bioanalyzer 2100, and measured again with the KAPA Library Quantification kit. Every immunoSEQ 96-well plate was sequenced on a dedicated single-read 150-cycle Illumina NextSeq 550 flow cell. The original pipeline was this. Because only junctional sequences without quality scores were contained in the immunoSEQ output, filtering matching that applied to full-length reads could not be performed. To assign V/J genes and CDR3, sequences were annotated against IMGT germline references using PyIR, a Python wrapper for IgBLAST v1.9. Reads with weak V/J assignments (E-value above 1e-6), missing CDR3, stop codons, out-of-frame junctions, or ambiguous translated residues were removed. V3J clonotypes were defined by identical inferred V gene, J gene, and CDR3 amino acid sequence. To compute the percentage overlap between repertoires, the number of shared unique clonotypes was divided by the size of the smaller repertoire. RTK rarefaction, the Chao1 estimator, and Recon v2.1 estimates of unobserved clonotypes were used to assess repertoire richness. For all TCRbeta clonotypes obtained by the gDNA method from a handful of donors, generation probabilities were computed with OLGA. TCRdb holds this immuneACCESS table with in-frame rearrangements only. Some clones are missing; in checked studies, unresolved V genes explain under half, and the rest has no known cause. That table furnishes V, J and clone size, whereas the DNA furnished D and trimming. For this sample the table gives approximately 1,000,000 clones, of which approximately 80% were detected only once. Of the sample, approximately 0.95% is held by the ten largest clones.

The chain uses TRBV19 and TRBJ2-7, with 7 middle bases fitting TRBD1. What was sequenced was memory CD4+ T cells from PBMCs. This specimen's cell subset or site label, per the study, means: CD45RA-negative fraction. The origin of this receptor is a man between 18 and 29 years old in good health. Some clones in this sample may be carry-over from other donors' samples. The sequenced DNA: TGTGCCAGTAGCCCTGACAGGGTGGCATACGAGCAGTACTTC. The resulting protein is CASSPDRVAYEQYF.